The rows below give T cell receptor beta chains drawn from one sample of a study of chemoradiotherapy in HPV16-positive cancers. Here immunoSEQ multiplex PCR was the method, and the copy in TCRdb shows in-frame clones only, minus some. The table has tens of thousands of clones, roughly 73% seen once. Sampling was performed from a patient who underwent chemoradiotherapy. These receptors came from a human donor with HPV-associated anogenital cancer. CDR3s include the opening cysteine and the closing phenylalanine or tryptophan. A D gene is named only where the DNA matches it firmly. Size is omitted from some rows. Given values are once, few, many or a class for expanded clones.

length	size	D	V	J	DNA	CDR3
14	-	TRBD1	TRBV5-4	TRBJ1-1	TGTGCCAGCAAGCGACAGGACAGGGGGGATTTAGCTTTCTTT	CASKRQDRGDLAFF
14	-	-	TRBV28	TRBJ2-1	TGTGCCAGCAGCGGATACGACACCTACAATGAGCAGTTCTTC	CASSGYDTYNEQFF
15	-	TRBD1	TRBV4-2	TRBJ1-1	TGTGCCAGCAGCCCCCGGGACAGGGGGAACACTGAAGCTTTCTTT	CASSPRDRGNTEAFF
19	-	TRBD1	TRBV7-9	TRBJ2-6	TGTGCCAGCAGCCCCCTCCCGGGACAGGGGGCTTCAGGGGCCAACGTCCTGACTTTC	CASSPLPGQGASGANVLTF
14	-	TRBD1	TRBV6-1	TRBJ1-2	TGTGCCAGCAGGTCGACAGGGAGGGGGTATGGCTACACCTTC	CASRSTGRGYGYTF
15	few	-	TRBV30	TRBJ1-6	TGTGCCTGGAGCCACTTGGACAGCAGAAATTCACCCCTCCACTTT	CAWSHLDSRNSPLHF
14	few	TRBD1	TRBV28	TRBJ1-6	TGTGCCAGCAGGTACAGGGGCGTAGGATCACCCCTCCACTTT	CASRYRGVGSPLHF
15	once	-	TRBV5-1	TRBJ2-6	TGCGCCAGCAGCAGGGAAGGAGCCGGGGCCAACGTCCTGACTTTC	CASSREGAGANVLTF
15	-	-	TRBV4-1	TRBJ2-6	TGCGCCAGCAGCCAAGTGTATTCTCGGGCCAACGTCCTGACTTTC	CASSQVYSRANVLTF
16	-	TRBD2	TRBV10-1	TRBJ2-7	TGCGCCAGCAGTGAGTTGGTAGCGGGAAGCTCCTACGAGCAGTACTTC	CASSELVAGSSYEQYF
17	once	TRBD1	TRBV7-9	TRBJ1-5	TGTGCCAGCAGCCTGTCTCGCCTAGGGACAGAGTATCAGCCCCAGCATTTT	CASSLSRLGTEYQPQHF
18	once	TRBD2	TRBV7-9	TRBJ2-2	TGTGCCAGCAGCTTATTAGCTAGCGGGAGGGCCTCTGGCGGGGAGCTGTTTTTT	CASSLLASGRASGGELFF
17	-	-	TRBV7-8	TRBJ2-1	TGTGCCAGCAGCCCACTTCTTCGCCTTACTCGCTACAATGAGCAGTTCTTC	CASSPLLRLTRYNEQFF
12	-	-	TRBV10-3	TRBJ1-3	TGTGCCATGTCGGGAACGGAGAACACCATATATTTT	CAMSGTENTIYF
16	-	-	TRBV5-1	TRBJ1-1	TGCGCCAGCAGCTTGTCTTCCCCCCGGCGGAACACTGAAGCTTTCTTT	CASSLSSPRRNTEAFF